This T cell receptor beta chain was identified in a study of cytomegalovirus exposure and HLA in healthy donors. CDR3 length equals 17 residues. CDR1 and CDR2 from the germline V gene are MGHRA and YSYEKL. Trimming took 5 bases from V and 0 from J, leaving 19 bases between them. A multiplex PCR was run with 60 Vbeta primers and 13 Jbeta primers. TCRdb's table, derived via immunoSEQ multiplex PCR, lists solely in-frame clones and lacks some. The sample totals tens of thousands of clones. Sequencing was carried out using PBMCs. V gene TRBV4-1 combines with J gene TRBJ2-5, with a tentative D call TRBD2 (5 bases). The receptor was derived from a female donor in good health and CMV-seropositive. CDR3 loop: CASSKSSSGNYQETQYF. The CDR3 DNA reads as TGCGCCAGCAGCAAAAGCTCTTCGGGGAACTACCAAGAGACCCAGTACTTC.